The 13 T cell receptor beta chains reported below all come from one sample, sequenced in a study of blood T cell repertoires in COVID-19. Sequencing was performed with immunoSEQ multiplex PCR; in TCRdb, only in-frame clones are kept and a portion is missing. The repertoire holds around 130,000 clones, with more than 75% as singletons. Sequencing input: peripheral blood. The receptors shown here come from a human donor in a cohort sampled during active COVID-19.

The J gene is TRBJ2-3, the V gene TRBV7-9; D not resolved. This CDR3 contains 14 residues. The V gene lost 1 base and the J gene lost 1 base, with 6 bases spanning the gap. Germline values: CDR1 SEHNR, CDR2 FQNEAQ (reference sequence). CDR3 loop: CASSLDPGTDTQYF. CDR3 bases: TGTGCCAGCAGCTTAGATCCGGGCACAGATACGCAGTATTTT.

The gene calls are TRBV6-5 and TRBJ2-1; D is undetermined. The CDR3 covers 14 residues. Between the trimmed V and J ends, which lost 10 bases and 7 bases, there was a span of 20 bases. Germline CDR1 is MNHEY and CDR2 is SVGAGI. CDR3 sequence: CATQSRVPSNEQFF. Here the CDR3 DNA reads TGTGCCACGCAATCTAGAGTGCCGTCTAATGAGCAGTTCTTC.

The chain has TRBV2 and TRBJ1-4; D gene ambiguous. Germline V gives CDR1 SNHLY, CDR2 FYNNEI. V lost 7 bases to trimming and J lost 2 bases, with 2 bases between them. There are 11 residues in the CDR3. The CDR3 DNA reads TGTGCCAGCACTACTAATGAAAAACTGTTTTTT. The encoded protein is CASTTNEKLFF.

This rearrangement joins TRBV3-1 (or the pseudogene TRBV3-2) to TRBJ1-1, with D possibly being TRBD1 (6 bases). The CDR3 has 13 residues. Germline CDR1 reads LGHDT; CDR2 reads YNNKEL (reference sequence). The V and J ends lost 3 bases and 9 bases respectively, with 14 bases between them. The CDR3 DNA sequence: TGTGCCAGCAGCCAGGGGGGGCGTCGTCAAGCTTTCTTT. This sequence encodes CASSQGGRRQAFF.

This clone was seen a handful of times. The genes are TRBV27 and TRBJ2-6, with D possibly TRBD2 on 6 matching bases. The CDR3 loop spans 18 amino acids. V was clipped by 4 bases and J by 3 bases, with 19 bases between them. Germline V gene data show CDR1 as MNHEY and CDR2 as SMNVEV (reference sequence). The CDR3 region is CASSSLRGVLNGANVLTF. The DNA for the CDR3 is TGTGCCAGCAGTTCACTGCGGGGTGTCCTAAATGGGGCCAACGTCCTGACTTTC.

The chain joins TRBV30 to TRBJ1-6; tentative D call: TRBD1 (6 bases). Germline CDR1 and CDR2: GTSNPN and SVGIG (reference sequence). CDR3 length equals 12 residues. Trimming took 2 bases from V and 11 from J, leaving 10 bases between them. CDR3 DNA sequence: TGTGCCTGGAGTCTACAGGGCCCACCCCTCCACTTT. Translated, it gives CAWSLQGPPLHF.

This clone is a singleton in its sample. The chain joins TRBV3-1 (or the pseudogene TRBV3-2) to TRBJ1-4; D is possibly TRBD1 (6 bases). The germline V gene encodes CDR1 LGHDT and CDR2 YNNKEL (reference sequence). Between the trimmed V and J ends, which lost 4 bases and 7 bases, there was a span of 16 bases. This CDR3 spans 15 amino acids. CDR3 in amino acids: CASSRGTRGGEKLFF. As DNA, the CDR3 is TGTGCCAGCAGCCGGGGGACCAGGGGCGGTGAAAAACTGTTTTTT.

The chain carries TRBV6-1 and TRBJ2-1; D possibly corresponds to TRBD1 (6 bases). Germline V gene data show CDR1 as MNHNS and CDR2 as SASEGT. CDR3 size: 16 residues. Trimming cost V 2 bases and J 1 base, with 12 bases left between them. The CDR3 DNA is TGTGCCAGCAGTGAAACCGGGACACCGTCCTACAATGAGCAGTTCTTC. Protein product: CASSETGTPSYNEQFF.

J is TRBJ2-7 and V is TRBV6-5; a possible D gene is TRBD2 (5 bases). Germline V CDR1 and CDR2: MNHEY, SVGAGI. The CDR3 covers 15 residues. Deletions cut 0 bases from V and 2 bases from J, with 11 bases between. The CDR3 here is CASSYSSYGTYEQYF. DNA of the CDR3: TGTGCCAGCAGTTACTCGAGTTACGGGACCTACGAGCAGTACTTC.

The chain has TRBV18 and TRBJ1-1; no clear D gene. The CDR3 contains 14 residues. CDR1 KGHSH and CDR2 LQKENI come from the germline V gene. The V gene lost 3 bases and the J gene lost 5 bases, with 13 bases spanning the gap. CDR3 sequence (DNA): TGTGCCAGCTCACCCTCCGGGGAGCGGACTGAAGCTTTCTTT. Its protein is CASSPSGERTEAFF.

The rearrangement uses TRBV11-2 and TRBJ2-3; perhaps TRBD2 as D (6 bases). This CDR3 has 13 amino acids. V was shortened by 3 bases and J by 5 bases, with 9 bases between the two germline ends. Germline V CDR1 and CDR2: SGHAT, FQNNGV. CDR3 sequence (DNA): TGTGCCAGCAGCTTCTGGAGGGAAGATACGCAGTATTTT. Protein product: CASSFWREDTQYF. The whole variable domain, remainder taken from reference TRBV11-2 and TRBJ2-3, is EAGVAQSPRYKIIEKRQSVAFWCNPISGHATLYWYQQILGQGPKLLIQFQNNGVVDDSQLPKDRFSAERLKGVDSTLKIQPAKLEDSAVYLCASSFWREDTQYFGPGTRLTVL.

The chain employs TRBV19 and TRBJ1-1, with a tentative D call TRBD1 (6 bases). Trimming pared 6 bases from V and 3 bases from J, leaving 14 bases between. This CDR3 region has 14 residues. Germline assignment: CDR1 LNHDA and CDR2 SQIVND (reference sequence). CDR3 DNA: TGTGCCAGTAGCAATCGAGGGGGTTACACTGAAGCTTTCTTT. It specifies CASSNRGGYTEAFF. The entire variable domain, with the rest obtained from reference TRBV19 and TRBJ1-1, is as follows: DGGITQSPKYLFRKEGQNVTLSCEQNLNHDAMYWYRQDPGQGLRLIYYSQIVNDFQKGDIAEGYSVSREKKESFPLTVTSAQKNPTAFYLCASSNRGGYTEAFFGQGTRLTVV.

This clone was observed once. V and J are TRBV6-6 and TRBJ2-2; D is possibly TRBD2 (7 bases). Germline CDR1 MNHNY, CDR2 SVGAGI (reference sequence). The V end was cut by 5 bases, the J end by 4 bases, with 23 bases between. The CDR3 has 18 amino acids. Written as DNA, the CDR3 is TGTGCCAGCAGTCCCTATCCCCCCGGGGGGCTGACCACCGGGGAGCTGTTTTTT. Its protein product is CASSPYPPGGLTTGELFF.